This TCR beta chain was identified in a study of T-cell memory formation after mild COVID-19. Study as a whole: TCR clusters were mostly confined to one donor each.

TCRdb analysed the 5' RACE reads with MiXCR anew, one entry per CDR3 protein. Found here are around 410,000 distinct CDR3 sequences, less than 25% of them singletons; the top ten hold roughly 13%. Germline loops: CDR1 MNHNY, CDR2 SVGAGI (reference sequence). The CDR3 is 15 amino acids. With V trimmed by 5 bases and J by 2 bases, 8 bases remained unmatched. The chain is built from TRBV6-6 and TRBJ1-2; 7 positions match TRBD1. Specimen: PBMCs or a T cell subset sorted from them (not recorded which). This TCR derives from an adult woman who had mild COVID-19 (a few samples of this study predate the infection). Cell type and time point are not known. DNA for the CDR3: TGTGCCAGCAGTACTTACAGGGGACCGAACTATGGCTACACCTTC. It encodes CASSTYRGPNYGYTF.